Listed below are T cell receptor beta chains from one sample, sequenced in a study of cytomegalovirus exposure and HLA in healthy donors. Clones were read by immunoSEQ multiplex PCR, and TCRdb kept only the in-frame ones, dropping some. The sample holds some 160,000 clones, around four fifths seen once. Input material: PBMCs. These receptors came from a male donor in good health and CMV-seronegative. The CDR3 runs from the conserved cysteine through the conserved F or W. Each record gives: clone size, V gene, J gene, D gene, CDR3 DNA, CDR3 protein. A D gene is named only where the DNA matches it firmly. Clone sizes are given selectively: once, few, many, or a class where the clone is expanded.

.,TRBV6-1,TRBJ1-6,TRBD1,TGTGCCAGCAGTGAAGTAGAGGACAGGGCGTCCTATAATTCACCCCTCCACTTT,CASSEVEDRASYNSPLHF
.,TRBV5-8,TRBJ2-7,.,TGTGCCAGCAGCCTCATCGGGGAGACCTACGAGCAGTACTTC,CASSLIGETYEQYF
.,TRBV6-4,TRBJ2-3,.,TGTGCCTTTTTCCGGGGAGGTGGGACAGATACGCAGTATTTT,CAFFRGGGTDTQYF
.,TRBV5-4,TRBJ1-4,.,TGTGCCAGCAGCTTGGTGGAGGCGGGGGGAAAACTGTTTTTT,CASSLVEAGGKLFF
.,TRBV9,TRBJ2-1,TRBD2,TGTGCCAGCAGCCACGGCGGGCTAGCGGGAGAAGGGGAGCAGTTCTTC,CASSHGGLAGEGEQFF
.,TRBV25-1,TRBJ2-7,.,TGTGCCAGCAGTGAATTGGTAGCGGACGAGCAGTACTTC,CASSELVADEQYF
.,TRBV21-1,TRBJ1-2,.,TGTGCCAGCAGGTGGGACAGGTATGGCTACACCTTC,CASRWDRYGYTF
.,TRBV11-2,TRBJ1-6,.,TGTGCCAGCAGCCCGGCCTACGGCAAGGGGGTAGAAGGGGACCTCCACTTT,CASSPAYGKGVEGDLHF
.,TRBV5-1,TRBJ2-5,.,TGCGCCAGCAGCTTCGGGAGCCAAGAGACCCAGTACTTC,CASSFGSQETQYF
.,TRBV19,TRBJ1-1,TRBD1,TGTGCCAGTAGTATTGACAGGGGCCAGAACACTGAAGCTTTCTTT,CASSIDRGQNTEAFF
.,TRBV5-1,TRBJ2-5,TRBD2,TGCGCCAGCAGCTCCGGGACTAGTTTGGAGACCCAGTACTTC,CASSSGTSLETQYF
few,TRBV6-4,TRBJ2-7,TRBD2,TGTGCCAGCAGTGACTCGGACCTGACCTGGGGGTGTAGCGGGAGGGACAATAGCGAGCAGTACTTC,CASSDSDLTWGCSGRDNSEQYF
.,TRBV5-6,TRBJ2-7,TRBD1,TGTGCCAGCAGTTGGGACAGCTACGAGCAGTACTTC,CASSWDSYEQYF
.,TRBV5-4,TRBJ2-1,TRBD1,TGTGCCAGCAGCTTGGCCGGGACAGGAGGGGTCAATGAGCAGTTCTTC,CASSLAGTGGVNEQFF
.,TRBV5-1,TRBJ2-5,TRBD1,TGCGCCAGCAGGGGGACAGGGGTCGGGGAGACCCAGTACTTC,CASRGTGVGETQYF
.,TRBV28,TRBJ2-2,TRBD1,TGTGCCAGCAGTCGGGACAGGGGTTCGTCCGGGGAGCTGTCTTTT,CASSRDRGSSGELSF
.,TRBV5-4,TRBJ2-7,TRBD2,TGTGCCAGCAGCCCCGGACTAGCGGGGGGGCCTGTCTACGAGCAGTACTTC,CASSPGLAGGPVYEQYF
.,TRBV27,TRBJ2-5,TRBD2,TGTGCCAGCAGTAGTCTAGCGGGGATCCAAGAGACCCAGTACTTC,CASSSLAGIQETQYF
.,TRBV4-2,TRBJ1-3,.,TGTGCCAGCAGCCAAGACGCCACTTCAGGATTACACTCTGGAAACACCATATATTTT,CASSQDATSGLHSGNTIYF
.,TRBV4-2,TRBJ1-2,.,TGTGCCAGCAGCCCGCTTGTTTCAGATAACTATGGCTACACCTTC,CASSPLVSDNYGYTF
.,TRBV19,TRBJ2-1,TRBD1,TGTGCCAGTAGTATACGACAGGGGAGCGAGCAGTTCTTC,CASSIRQGSEQFF
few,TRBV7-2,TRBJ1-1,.,TGTGCCAGCAGCTATACTATGAACACTGAAGCTTTCTTT,CASSYTMNTEAFF
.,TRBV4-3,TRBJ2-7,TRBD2,TGCGCCAGCAGCCAAGATTTCCCCCTAGCGGGCCGTACCTACGAGCAGTACTTC,CASSQDFPLAGRTYEQYF
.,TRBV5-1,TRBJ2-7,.,TGCGCCAGCAGCGGCGATTCGGGACACTCCTACGAGCAGTACTTC,CASSGDSGHSYEQYF
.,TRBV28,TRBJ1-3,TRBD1,TGTGCCAGCAACGTACAGGGGGCTGGAAACACCATATATTTT,CASNVQGAGNTIYF
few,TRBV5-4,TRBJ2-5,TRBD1,TGTGCCAGCAGCTGGGGACAGCTCGAGACCCAGTACTTC,CASSWGQLETQYF
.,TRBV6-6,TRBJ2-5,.,TGTGCCAGCAGTTCTCACAGGCTTTCCCAAGAGACCCAGTACTTC,CASSSHRLSQETQYF